This TCR beta chain is from a study of cytomegalovirus exposure and HLA in healthy donors. Across the study: It was reported in a later analysis that the 95 to 150 validation repertoires used the same platform as the 666 first-cohort repertoires. Findings and caveats of the study: It was 150 to 200 TCR beta chains that were listed as cytomegalovirus-associated.

The CDR3 is 14 amino acids. Per the germline V gene, CDR1 is SGHNT and CDR2 is YYREEE (reference sequence). V shed 1 base and J shed 8 bases, with 12 bases lying between them. Comment on this clone: Its antigen remains unidentified.

Some clones are missing from TCRdb's copy, which holds only in-frame ones; the method was immunoSEQ multiplex PCR. The sample lists 150,000 to 200,000 clones, around nine tenths occurring once. Input material: PBMCs. This clonotype was sampled from a man under 40 in good health and CMV-seropositive. The V and J genes are TRBV5-4 and TRBJ1-4; D might be TRBD1 (6 bases). The CDR3 bases are TGTGCCAGCAGCTTGTTGGAGGGGGGGGAAAAACTGTTTTTT. Its protein is CASSLLEGGEKLFF.